Following are 10 T cell receptor beta chains from one sample sequenced in a study of T cells in Graves' hyperthyroidism and ophthalmopathy (dated by TCRdb to about 2019). The library was built by means of multiplex PCR. Sequencing was carried out with an Illumina HiSeq 2000. TCR beta CDR3 regions were amplified from RNA transcripts. The TCR CDR3 was subjected to a first round of RT-PCR using the HTBI primer set and the Qiagen OneStep RT-PCR kit. The public reads were reanalyzed by TCRdb: fastp trimming at Q25, MiXCR alignment, in-frame beta chains only. Entries that share a CDR3 protein sequence are merged under the most common genes and DNA. This sample lists around 300,000 distinct CDR3 sequences; about 13% were detected once. Roughly 33% of the sample is in the top ten clones. The sequencing sample was made of blood. These receptors were obtained from a woman in her forties with Graves' ophthalmopathy.

This clonotype occurred many times. The chain has TRBV5-1 and TRBJ1-1; possibly TRBD1 for D (6 bases). Germline CDR1 is SGHRS and CDR2 is YFSETQ. The germline V and J ends were trimmed by 3 bases and 0 bases, with 9 bases remaining between them. The CDR3 is 14 residues long. This CDR3 reads CASSSGTLNTEAFF. The CDR3 DNA reads as TGCGCCAGCAGCTCAGGGACATTGAACACTGAAGCTTTCTTT.

This clonotype was recorded at least ten times. The chain couples TRBV27 to TRBJ1-2, with a weak D call TRBD1 (6 bases). V lost 1 base and J lost 3, with 12 bases in between. The germline CDR1 and CDR2 sequences are MNHEY and SMNVEV (reference sequence). The CDR3 is 15 amino acids. The CDR3 protein is CASSLYMGAHYGYTF. Written as DNA, the CDR3 is TGTGCCAGCAGTTTATACATGGGGGCCCACTATGGCTACACCTTC.

This clonotype was counted many times. The gene calls are TRBV20-1 and TRBJ2-1; 9 bases line up with TRBD2. The V segment lost 1 base and the J segment 7 bases; nucleotides outside the gene matches: 5. The CDR3 totals 14 residues. Germline V gene lookup returns CDR1 DFQATT and CDR2 SNEGSKA (reference sequence). This CDR3 reads CSARGSGGWNEQFF. The CDR3 coding sequence is TGCAGTGCTAGAGGTAGCGGGGGCTGGAATGAGCAGTTCTTC.

There are many counts of this clonotype. The chain employs TRBV2 and TRBJ2-3; no clear D gene. Germline V gives CDR1 SNHLY, CDR2 FYNNEI. The CDR3 is 11 amino acids. V lost 8 bases and J lost 6, with 9 bases in between. CDR3 nucleotides: TGTGCCAGCGGGGTGTATGATACGCAGTATTTT. This encodes CASGVYDTQYF.

On this clonotype itself: This may be a read error, as it is one base from a much larger clone. The chain links TRBV12-3 or TRBV12-4 to TRBJ2-1; D is uncertain. Trimming removed 7 bases at V and 7 bases at J, with 14 bases between. The CDR3 length is 13 residues. The CDR3 here is CASTPIERNEQFF. The CDR3 DNA sequence: TGTGCCAGCACCCCAATTGAAAGGAATGAGCAGTTCTTC.

This clonotype appeared many times. The chain couples TRBV10-1 to TRBJ1-1, with TRBD1 matching 7 bases. This CDR3 spans 14 amino acids. The germline V gene has CDR1 WNHNN and CDR2 SYGVQD (reference sequence). V trimming: 4 bases; J trimming: 1 base; junction bases outside the gene matches: 3. The CDR3 DNA reads as TGCGCCAGCAGTGTGGGACAGAAGAACACTGAAGCTTTCTTT. This encodes CASSVGQKNTEAFF.

Of note for this clonotype: A much larger clone lies a single base off, so this may be a read error. CDR3 bases: TGTGCCAGCAGTTTATTGAGGGTGAACGTTCACTACGAGCAGTACTTC. The encoded protein is CASSLLRVNVHYEQYF. J is TRBJ2-7 and V is TRBV28, with D perhaps matching TRBD2 (5 bases). V lost 1 base to trimming and J lost 3 bases, with 16 bases between them. CDR3 length: 16 amino acids. The germline CDR1 and CDR2 sequences are MDHEN and SYDVKM.

The rearrangement uses TRBV28 and TRBJ2-7, with D possibly TRBD1 on 6 matching bases. The length of the CDR3 is 15 residues. Between the trimmed V and J ends, which lost 3 bases and 7 bases, there was a span of 19 bases. Germline lookup yields CDR1 MDHEN and CDR2 SYDVKM. The CDR3 nucleotides are TGTGCCAGCAGTTTCCAACAGGGCCCCCTCCGGGAGCAGTACTTC. Translating gives CASSFQQGPLREQYF. The whole variable domain, filled in from reference TRBV28 and TRBJ2-7, reads DVKVTQSSRYLVKRTGEKVFLECVQDMDHENMFWYRQDPGLGLRLIYFSYDVKMKEKGDIPEGYSVSREKKERFSLILESASTNQTSMYLCASSFQQGPLREQYFGPGTRLTVT.

This clonotype was seen repeatedly, ten times or more. The chain has TRBV2 and TRBJ1-1; D ambiguous. Trimming removed 4 bases at V and 1 base at J, with 7 bases between. Germline V gives CDR1 SNHLY, CDR2 FYNNEI. This CDR3 has 13 residues. The chain's CDR3 is CASSVQQNTEAFF. In DNA, the CDR3 is TGTGCCAGCAGTGTTCAGCAGAACACTGAAGCTTTCTTT. The complete variable domain, with remaining parts taken from reference TRBV2 and TRBJ1-1, reads EPEVTQTPSHQVTQMGQEVILRCVPISNHLYFYWYRQILGQKVEFLVSFYNNEISEKSEIFDDQFSVERPDGSNFTLKIRSTKLEDSAMYFCASSVQQNTEAFFGQGTRLTVV.

This clonotype showed up many times. The V and J genes are TRBV28 and TRBJ2-2; D is uncertain. The CDR3 sequence is 15 residues long. V was cut by 7 bases and J by 1 base, with 13 bases left in between. Per germline, CDR1 MDHEN and CDR2 SYDVKM. CDR3 region: CASIPSRRNTGELFF. In DNA form, the CDR3 reads TGTGCCAGCATTCCCTCCCGCAGGAACACCGGGGAGCTGTTTTTT.